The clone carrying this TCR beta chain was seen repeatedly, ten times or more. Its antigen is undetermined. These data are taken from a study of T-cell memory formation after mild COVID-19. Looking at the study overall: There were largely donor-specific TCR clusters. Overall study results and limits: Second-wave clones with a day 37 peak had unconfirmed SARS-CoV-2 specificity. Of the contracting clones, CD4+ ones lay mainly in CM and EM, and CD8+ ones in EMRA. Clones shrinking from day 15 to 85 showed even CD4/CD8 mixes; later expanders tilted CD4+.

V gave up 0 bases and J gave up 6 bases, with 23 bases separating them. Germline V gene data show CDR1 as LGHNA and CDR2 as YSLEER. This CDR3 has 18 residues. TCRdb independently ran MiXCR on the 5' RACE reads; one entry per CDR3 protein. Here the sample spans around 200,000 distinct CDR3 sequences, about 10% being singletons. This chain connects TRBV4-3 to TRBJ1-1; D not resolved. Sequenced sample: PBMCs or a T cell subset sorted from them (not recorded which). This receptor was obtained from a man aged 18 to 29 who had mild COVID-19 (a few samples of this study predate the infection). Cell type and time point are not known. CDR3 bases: TGCGCCAGCAGCCAAGAAAGACCGAAGCCCCATGGGTTCGCTGAAGCTTTCTTT. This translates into CASSQERPKPHGFAEAFF.